Sequencing of this TCR beta chain was carried out in a study of T-cell reconstitution after alpha-beta-depleted transplantation in children. Library preparation (for TCRbeta) was performed with unique molecular identifiers. TCRdb analysed the PCR reads with MiXCR anew, one entry per CDR3 protein. The sample has about 280,000 distinct CDR3 sequences; 9.5% to 13% are singletons. From germline, CDR1 is SNHLY and CDR2 FYNNEI. This CDR3 region has 15 residues. Trimming took 6 bases from V and 1 from J, leaving 13 bases between them. This clonotype was picked up many times. This chain connects TRBV2 to TRBJ2-1, with D perhaps matching TRBD1 (6 bases). The clonotype was recovered from a male patient between 2 and 10 years old who had a stem cell transplant for chronic granulomatous disease, so the T cells may come from the graft donor. The specimen comprised peripheral blood, sampled 180 days after TCRalphabeta/CD19-depleted stem cell transplant. In nucleotides, the CDR3 is TGTGCCAGCAGGCGGACAGCCCGTTCCTACAATGAGCAGTTCTTC. Amino acids: CASRRTARSYNEQFF.